These 22 T cell receptor beta chains were all obtained from the same sample, sequenced in a study of blood T cell repertoires in COVID-19 (dated by TCRdb to 2020 to 2022). The library was built by means of the immunoSEQ multiplex PCR assay. Sourced from immuneACCESS, this table was stored by TCRdb with only in-frame sequences that have V and J called. A share of the clones is absent; for the studies checked, an unresolved V gene accounts for under half, and the remainder has no known explanation. The sample table records roughly 73,000 clones; roughly 89% of these occur just once. The top ten constitute approximately 8.9% of the sample. Sequenced: peripheral blood. All receptors derive from an older man with acute or convalescent COVID-19.

The chain combines TRBV24-1 with TRBJ1-2; no firm D call. With 1 base removed from V and 7 bases from J, the gap between germline ends came to 6 bases. This CDR3 spans 12 amino acids. Germline V gene lookup returns CDR1 KGHDR and CDR2 SFDVKD. CDR3 in DNA: TGTGCCACCAGTGATTTAGCAGGTGGCTACACCTTC. It yields the protein CATSDLAGGYTF.

The chain combines TRBV24-1 with TRBJ2-1; 8 bases agree with TRBD2. Trimming cost V 3 bases and J 0 bases; bases outside gene matches: 6. The CDR3 is made up of 17 amino acids. From germline, CDR1 is KGHDR and CDR2 SFDVKD. CDR3: CATSDPVAGSSYNEQFF. CDR3 DNA sequence: TGTGCCACCAGTGATCCGGTAGCGGGGAGCTCCTACAATGAGCAGTTCTTC.

This clone was counted a single time. The chain links TRBV24-1 to TRBJ2-2, with 8 bases identical to TRBD1. The CDR3 contains 14 residues. The junction had 4 bases not matched to a gene; V was cut back by 5 bases and J by 6 bases. The germline V gene has CDR1 KGHDR and CDR2 SFDVKD. The DNA for the CDR3 is TGTGCCACCAGTGGAACAGGGGGATCCGGGGAGCTGTTTTTT. Translation: CATSGTGGSGELFF.

The gene calls are TRBV2 and TRBJ1-6; 7 nucleotides align to TRBD1. The germline gives CDR1 SNHLY, CDR2 FYNNEI. The length of the CDR3 is 15 residues. The V gene end was trimmed by 5 bases and the J gene end by 8 bases; junction bases not matched to a gene: 9. Here the CDR3 DNA reads TGTGCCAGCAGTCTTCTTAGGGACAGTCATTCACCCCTCCACTTT. As protein: CASSLLRDSHSPLHF.

This clone was detected a few times. This rearrangement joins TRBV2 to TRBJ1-5; TRBD1 is a possible D gene (5 bases). This CDR3 is built from 15 residues. Trimming stripped 2 bases from V and 3 bases from J, with 11 bases between. From germline, CDR1 is SNHLY and CDR2 FYNNEI. The CDR3 spells CASSEPSGINQPQHF. The CDR3 region has the DNA TGTGCCAGCAGTGAACCGTCAGGGATCAATCAGCCCCAGCATTTT.

Regarding this clone: A junction end diverges from the germline sequence, so it may reflect a read error. The gene calls are TRBV2 and TRBJ2-1; 9 nucleotides align to TRBD1. This CDR3 has 12 residues. Germline CDR1 SNHLY, CDR2 FYNNEI. CDR3 coding DNA: TGTGCCAGCAGTGCTTCGGGACAGGGTTCACTCTTC. This codes for CASSASGQGSLF.

Only a few counts were recorded for this clone. This chain connects TRBV5-1 to TRBJ1-2; 12 bases align to TRBD1. V lost 2 bases and J lost 8; bases outside the gene matches: 7. CDR1 is SGHRS, CDR2 YFSETQ, per germline. This CDR3 spans 15 amino acids. The CDR3 loop reads CASSFSLGTGGGYTF. DNA for the CDR3: TGCGCCAGCAGCTTTTCCCTCGGGACAGGGGGCGGCTACACCTTC.

This chain uses TRBV19 with TRBJ1-1; D may be TRBD1 (6 bases). Trimming took off 5 bases at V and 3 bases at J, with 19 bases between the two ends. Germline values: CDR1 LNHDA, CDR2 SQIVND (reference sequence). The CDR3 runs to 16 residues. CDR3 bases: TGTGCCAGTAGTGCCCTTCCGGGGGGCGCGTACACTGAAGCTTTCTTT. Translating it yields CASSALPGGAYTEAFF.

The chain recombines TRBV5-1 with TRBJ1-1, with D tentatively TRBD1 (5 bases). The CDR3 loop spans 15 amino acids. The V gene lost 0 bases and the J gene lost 0 bases, with 9 bases spanning the gap. The germline V gene has CDR1 SGHRS and CDR2 YFSETQ. The CDR3 nucleotides read TGCGCCAGCAGCTTGGATCCAGGGATGAACACTGAAGCTTTCTTT. Protein sequence: CASSLDPGMNTEAFF.

This clone was observed a handful of times. J is TRBJ1-3 and V is TRBV10-1, with unresolved D. The CDR3 is made up of 13 amino acids. Germline values: CDR1 WNHNN, CDR2 SYGVQD (reference sequence). V lost 5 bases, J lost 0 bases, and 5 bases lay in between. The CDR3 loop reads CASSSNSGNTIYF. The CDR3, as DNA: TGCGCCAGCAGTTCCAACTCTGGAAACACCATATATTTT.

The chain couples TRBV7-9 to TRBJ2-3; 7 bases are a match to TRBD2. Germline CDR1 SEHNR, CDR2 FQNEAQ (reference sequence). The CDR3 runs to 14 residues. V was pared by 3 bases and J by 0 bases, with 0 bases of the junction left unmatched. The CDR3 protein is CASSFSGSTDTQYF. The CDR3 nucleotides are TGTGCCAGCAGCTTTAGCGGGAGCACAGATACGCAGTATTTT.

The rearrangement uses TRBV21-1 and TRBJ2-7; TRBD1 is the table's D call and was not checked against the DNA. TRBV21-1 is deemed a pseudogene. This CDR3 spans 15 amino acids. CDR3 in DNA: TGTGCCAGCACCGAAAAAACGGGACAGGGGTACGAGCAGTACTTC. Encoded protein: CASTEKTGQGYEQYF.

The genes are TRBV10-2 and TRBJ2-1; TRBD2 agrees at 10 bases. Per germline, CDR1 WSHSY and CDR2 SAAADI. V was clipped by 10 bases and J by 2 bases; unmatched bases: 8. The CDR3 loop spans 15 amino acids. The CDR3 region is CATVSGGAAYNEQFF. CDR3 DNA sequence: TGCGCCACAGTAAGCGGGGGGGCCGCCTACAATGAGCAGTTCTTC.

The V call is TRBV6-4, the J call TRBJ2-6, with 8 bases aligning to TRBD1. J lost 1 base, V lost 6 bases, and 8 bases had no gene match. CDR1 is MRHNA and CDR2 is SNTAGT in the germline V gene. The CDR3 is 17 amino acids. DNA for the CDR3: TGTGCCAGCAGCACCGGGACAGGACTGTCTGGGGCCAACGTCCTGACTTTC. It translates to CASSTGTGLSGANVLTF.

The rearrangement joins TRBV5-1 to TRBJ2-1; perhaps TRBD1 as D (6 bases). In germline, CDR1 is SGHRS, CDR2 YFSETQ. The V and J ends lost 0 bases and 4 bases respectively, with 11 bases between them. CDR3 length equals 15 residues. The CDR3 loop is CASSLDSRGYNEQFF. CDR3 DNA sequence: TGCGCCAGCAGCTTGGATAGCAGGGGTTACAATGAGCAGTTCTTC.

This clone was seen a single time. V usage is TRBV7-9 and J usage is TRBJ2-5; 8 nucleotides match TRBD2. The V gene end was trimmed by 5 bases and the J gene end by 11 bases; junction bases not matched to a gene: 13. The CDR3 spans 14 residues. The germline gives CDR1 SEHNR, CDR2 FQNEAQ (reference sequence). The CDR3 region is CASSALGAGGRQYF. CDR3 in DNA: TGTGCCAGCAGCGCCTTGGGGGCGGGGGGTCGACAGTACTTC.

The chain uses TRBV7-3 and TRBJ2-4, with D possibly TRBD2 on 6 matching bases. The germline gives CDR1 SGHTA, CDR2 FQGTGA. This CDR3 contains 14 residues. The V and J ends lost 2 bases and 5 bases respectively, with 10 bases between them. The CDR3 spells CASSLRGGQNIQYF. The DNA for the CDR3 is TGTGCCAGCAGCTTACGGGGAGGACAAAACATTCAGTACTTC.

The V call is TRBV27, the J call TRBJ2-2; 8 bases align to TRBD1. V was clipped by 4 bases and J by 6 bases; unmatched bases: 4. This CDR3 has 14 residues. Germline V CDR1 and CDR2: MNHEY, SMNVEV (reference sequence). The DNA of the CDR3 is TGTGCCAGCAGTTACTACAGGGGGGCCGGGGAGCTGTTTTTT. Encoded protein: CASSYYRGAGELFF.

The V call is TRBV24-1, the J call TRBJ1-4; 8 nucleotides agree with TRBD1. The germline V gene has CDR1 KGHDR and CDR2 SFDVKD. V was clipped by 4 bases and J by 7 bases; unmatched bases: 7. The CDR3 covers 15 residues. CDR3 sequence: CATSDSGGSGEKLFF. Here the CDR3 DNA reads TGTGCCACCAGTGACTCAGGGGGCTCGGGTGAAAAACTGTTTTTT.

J is TRBJ1-1 and V is TRBV7-9; a possible D gene is TRBD1 (5 bases). This CDR3 is 12 amino acids long. V was cut by 7 bases and J by 7 bases, with 13 bases left in between. Germline assignment: CDR1 SEHNR and CDR2 FQNEAQ (reference sequence). The chain's CDR3 is CASTPRGDEAFF. CDR3 nucleotide sequence: TGTGCCAGCACCCCAAGGGGCGATGAAGCTTTCTTT.

The J gene is TRBJ1-5, the V gene TRBV18, with D possibly matching TRBD1 (5 bases). CDR3 size: 13 residues. Looked up from germline, CDR1 is KGHSH and CDR2 is LQKENI. The ends were cut back, 5 bases at V and 5 bases at J, with 10 bases in the middle. In nucleotides, the CDR3 is TGTGCCAGCTCAGCACAGACAGATCAGCCCCAGCATTTT. Its protein product is CASSAQTDQPQHF.

The V and J genes are TRBV19 and TRBJ2-2; 12 nucleotides align to TRBD1. J lost 6 bases, V lost 3 bases, and 2 bases had no gene match. Germline V gene lookup returns CDR1 LNHDA and CDR2 SQIVND (reference sequence). The CDR3 is 15 residues long. The CDR3 DNA reads as TGTGCCAGTAGTATTGGGACAGGGGGCCCCGGGGAGCTGTTTTTT. It encodes CASSIGTGGPGELFF.